This entry lists 12 T cell receptor beta chains sequenced from one sample in a study of PD-1 blockade in classical Hodgkin lymphoma. Noted time point: cycle 4 day 1 (C4D1), after 6 weeks of nivolumab. All patients experienced relapse after autologous stem cell transplantation, and brentuximab vedotin exposure was variable. CD8+ T cell isolation from thawed PBMCs was performed by magnetic negative selection. Sequencing used immunoSEQ multiplex PCR; TCRdb keeps in-frame clones, though not all of them. This sample has about 9,800 clones, with around 70% found just once. The sample was CD8+ T cells from blood, taken before the fourth cycle of nivolumab. Receptor source: a human donor with classical Hodgkin lymphoma.

The gene calls are TRBV4-3 and TRBJ2-7, with D perhaps TRBD2 (5 bases). This CDR3 region has 15 residues. Trimming cost V 0 bases and J 1 base, with 10 bases left between them. The germline CDR1 and CDR2 sequences are LGHNA and YSLEER. The DNA for the CDR3 is TGCGCCAGCAGCCAAGATAGCGCCAAGTCCTACGAGCAGTACTTC. It yields the protein CASSQDSAKSYEQYF.

The J gene is TRBJ2-7, the V gene TRBV19; D gene ambiguous. CDR1 is LNHDA and CDR2 is SQIVND in the germline V gene (reference sequence). The CDR3 is 15 amino acids. Trimming left V 5 bases short and J 2 bases short, with 16 bases between. Here the CDR3 DNA reads TGTGCCAGTAGTTTACTGGCCTCCGAGCCCTACGAGCAGTACTTC. Protein sequence: CASSLLASEPYEQYF.

This clone was picked up a small number of times. The chain has TRBV9 and TRBJ1-2, with D unclear. The CDR3 sequence is 16 residues long. Germline CDR1 reads SGDLS; CDR2 reads YYNGEE. V was trimmed by 5 bases and J by 3 bases, leaving 20 bases between them. CDR3 DNA sequence: TGTGCCAGCAGTTCCCGAAGGGAGATGGAGGACTATGGCTACACCTTC. Encoded protein: CASSSRREMEDYGYTF.

V and J are TRBV7-2 and TRBJ2-7; D not certain. V was cut by 3 bases and J by 3 bases, with 9 bases left in between. Germline lookup yields CDR1 SGHTA and CDR2 FQGNSA. This CDR3 comprises 13 residues. The chain's CDR3 is CASSFFESYEQYF. CDR3 bases: TGTGCCAGCAGCTTTTTTGAGAGCTACGAGCAGTACTTC.

V gene TRBV7-8 combines with J gene TRBJ1-1; D gene unclear. The V end lost 1 base, the J end lost 4 bases, and 7 bases lay between the germline ends. The CDR3 totals 13 residues. Germline V lookup: CDR1 SGHVS, CDR2 FQNEAQ. The CDR3 is CASSLGQVTEAFF. CDR3 DNA sequence: TGTGCCAGCAGCTTAGGTCAGGTCACTGAAGCTTTCTTT.

The chain uses TRBV27 and TRBJ2-3; D may match TRBD1 or TRBD2 (5 bases each). Germline V CDR1 and CDR2: MNHEY, SMNVEV (reference sequence). V was pared by 7 bases and J by 3 bases, with 14 bases between. The CDR3 runs to 14 residues. The CDR3 region is CASTAGDGTDTQYF. CDR3 DNA sequence: TGTGCCAGCACTGCCGGGGACGGGACAGATACGCAGTATTTT.

The chain combines TRBV10-3 with TRBJ1-2, with 8 bases fitting TRBD1. This CDR3 contains 15 residues. Per germline, CDR1 ENHRY and CDR2 SYGVKD. Trimming cost V 2 bases and J 4 bases; bases outside gene matches: 6. The CDR3 nucleotides read TGTGCCATCAGTGAGCCCAAGACAGGGGTCTATGGCTACACCTTC. Amino acid sequence: CAISEPKTGVYGYTF.

CDR3 residues: CASSARTEVEKLFF. Written as DNA, the CDR3 is TGTGCCAGCAGTGCTCGGACAGAAGTCGAAAAACTGTTTTTT. V is TRBV25-1 and J is TRBJ1-4, with a possible D match to TRBD1 (6 bases). The CDR3 length is 14 residues. Germline CDR1 MGHDK, CDR2 SYGVNS. Deletions cut 4 bases from V and 8 bases from J, with 14 bases between.

The chain is built from TRBV2 and TRBJ1-1; no reliable D call. Trimming shortened V by 5 bases and J by 1 base, and 11 bases separated the two germline ends. CDR3 length: 14 amino acids. The germline V gene encodes CDR1 SNHLY and CDR2 FYNNEI. CDR3 loop: CASSMTDRNTEAFF. The CDR3 bases are TGTGCCAGCAGTATGACGGATAGGAACACTGAAGCTTTCTTT.

This clone was detected only once. V gene TRBV6-5 combines with J gene TRBJ2-3, with 10 bases lining up with TRBD2. The V gene's germline CDR1 is MNHEY and CDR2 SVGAGI. This CDR3 is built from 15 residues. The V and J ends lost 5 bases and 6 bases, in that order; junction bases with no gene match: 8. CDR3 loop: CASSLLAGEVDTQYF. DNA for the CDR3: TGTGCCAGCAGTCTCCTAGCGGGAGAGGTGGATACGCAGTATTTT.

This chain joins TRBV28 and TRBJ1-3; D not resolved. Trimming stripped 6 bases from V and 0 bases from J, with 12 bases between. The CDR3 contains 15 residues. Per germline, CDR1 MDHEN and CDR2 SYDVKM. For the CDR3, the DNA is TGTGCCAGCAGCCTGGGGTACCTCTCTGGAAACACCATATATTTT. It translates to CASSLGYLSGNTIYF.

The chain recombines TRBV6-5 with TRBJ2-4; perhaps TRBD2 as D (6 bases). V gave up 5 bases and J gave up 6 bases, with 11 bases separating them. Germline-derived CDR1 and CDR2 are MNHEY and SVGAGI. This CDR3 comprises 13 residues. The CDR3 is CASSPGRLNIQYF. CDR3 DNA sequence: TGTGCCAGCAGTCCCGGGAGATTAAACATTCAGTACTTC.